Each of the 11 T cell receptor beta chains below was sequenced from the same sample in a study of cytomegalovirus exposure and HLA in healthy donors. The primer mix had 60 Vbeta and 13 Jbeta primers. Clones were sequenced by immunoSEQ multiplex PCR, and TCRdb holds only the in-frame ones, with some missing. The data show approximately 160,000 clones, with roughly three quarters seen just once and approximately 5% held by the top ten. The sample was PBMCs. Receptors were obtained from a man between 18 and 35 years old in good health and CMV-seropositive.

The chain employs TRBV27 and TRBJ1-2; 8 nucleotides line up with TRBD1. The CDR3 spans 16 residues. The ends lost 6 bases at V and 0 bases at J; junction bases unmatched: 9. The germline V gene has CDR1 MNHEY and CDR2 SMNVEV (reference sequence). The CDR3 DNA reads TGTGCCAGCAGGGGGACAGGACGGTGGGCTAACTATGGCTACACCTTC. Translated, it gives CASRGTGRWANYGYTF.

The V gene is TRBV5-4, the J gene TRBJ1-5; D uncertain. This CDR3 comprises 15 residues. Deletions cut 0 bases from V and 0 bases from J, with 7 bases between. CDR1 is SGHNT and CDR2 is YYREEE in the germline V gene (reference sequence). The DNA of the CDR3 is TGTGCCAGCAGCTTGGGAGGAGATAGCAATCAGCCCCAGCATTTT. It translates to CASSLGGDSNQPQHF.

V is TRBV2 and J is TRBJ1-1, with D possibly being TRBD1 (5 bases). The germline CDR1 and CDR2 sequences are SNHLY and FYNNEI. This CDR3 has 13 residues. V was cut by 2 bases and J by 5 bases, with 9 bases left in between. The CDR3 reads CASSEIGGTEAFF. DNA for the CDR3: TGTGCCAGCAGTGAAATCGGGGGGACTGAAGCTTTCTTT.

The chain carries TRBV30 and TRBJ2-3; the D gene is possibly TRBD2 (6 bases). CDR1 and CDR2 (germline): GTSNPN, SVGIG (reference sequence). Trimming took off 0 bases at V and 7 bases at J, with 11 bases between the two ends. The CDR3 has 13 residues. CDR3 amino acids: CAWSVGGRNTQYF. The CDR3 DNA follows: TGTGCCTGGAGTGTCGGGGGTCGGAATACGCAGTATTTT.

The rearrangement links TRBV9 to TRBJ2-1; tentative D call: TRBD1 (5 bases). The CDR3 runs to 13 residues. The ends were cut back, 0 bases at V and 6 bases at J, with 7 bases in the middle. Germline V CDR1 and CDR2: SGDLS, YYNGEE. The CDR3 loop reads CASSVGGGNEQFF. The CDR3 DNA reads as TGTGCCAGCAGCGTAGGGGGCGGCAATGAGCAGTTCTTC.

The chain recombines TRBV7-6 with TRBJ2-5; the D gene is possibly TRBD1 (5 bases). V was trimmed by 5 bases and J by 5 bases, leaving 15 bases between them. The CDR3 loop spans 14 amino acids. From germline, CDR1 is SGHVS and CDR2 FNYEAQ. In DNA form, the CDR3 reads TGTGCCAGCAGCCAAAGGGCAGGGTTGGAGACCCAGTACTTC. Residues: CASSQRAGLETQYF. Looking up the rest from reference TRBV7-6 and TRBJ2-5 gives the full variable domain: GAGVSQSPRYKVTKRGQDVALRCDPISGHVSLYWYRQALGQGPEFLTYFNYEAQQDKSGLPNDRFSAERPEGSISTLTIQRTEQRDSAMYRCASSQRAGLETQYFGPGTRLLVL.

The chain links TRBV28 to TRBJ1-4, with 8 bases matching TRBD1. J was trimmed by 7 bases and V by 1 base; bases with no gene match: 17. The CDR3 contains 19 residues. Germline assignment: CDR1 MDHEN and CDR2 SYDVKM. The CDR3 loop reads CASSLYGLGRGQVSEKLFF. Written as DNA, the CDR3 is TGTGCCAGCAGTTTATATGGGTTGGGTCGGGGACAGGTATCTGAAAAACTGTTTTTT.

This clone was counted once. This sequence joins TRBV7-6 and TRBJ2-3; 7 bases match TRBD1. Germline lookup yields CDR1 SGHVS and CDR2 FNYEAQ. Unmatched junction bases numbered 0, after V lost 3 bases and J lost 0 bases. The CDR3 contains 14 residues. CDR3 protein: CASSLTGSTDTQYF. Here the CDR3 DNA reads TGTGCCAGCAGCTTGACAGGGAGCACAGATACGCAGTATTTT.

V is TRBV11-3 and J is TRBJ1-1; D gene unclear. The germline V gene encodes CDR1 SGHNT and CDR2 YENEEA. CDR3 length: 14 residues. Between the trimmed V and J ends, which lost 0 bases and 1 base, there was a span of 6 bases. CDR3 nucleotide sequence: TGTGCCAGCAGCTTAGATTCAGGGAACACTGAAGCTTTCTTT. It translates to CASSLDSGNTEAFF.

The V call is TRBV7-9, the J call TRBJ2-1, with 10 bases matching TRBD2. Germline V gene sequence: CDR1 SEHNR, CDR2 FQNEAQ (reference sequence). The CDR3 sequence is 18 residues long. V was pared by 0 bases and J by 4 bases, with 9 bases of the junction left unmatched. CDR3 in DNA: TGTGCCAGCAGCTTAGCGCATGCTAGCGGGAGAGGTTACAATGAGCAGTTCTTC. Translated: CASSLAHASGRGYNEQFF.

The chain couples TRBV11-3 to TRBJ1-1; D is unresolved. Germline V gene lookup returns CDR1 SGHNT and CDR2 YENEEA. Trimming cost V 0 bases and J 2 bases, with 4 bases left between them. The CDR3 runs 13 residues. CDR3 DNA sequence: TGTGCCAGCAGCTTAGATCTCAACACTGAAGCTTTCTTT. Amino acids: CASSLDLNTEAFF. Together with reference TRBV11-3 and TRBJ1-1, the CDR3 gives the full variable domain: EAGVVQSPRYKIIEKKQPVAFWCNPISGHNTLYWYLQNLGQGPELLIRYENEEAVDDSQLPKDRFSAERLKGVDSTLKIQPAELGDSAVYLCASSLDLNTEAFFGQGTRLTVV.